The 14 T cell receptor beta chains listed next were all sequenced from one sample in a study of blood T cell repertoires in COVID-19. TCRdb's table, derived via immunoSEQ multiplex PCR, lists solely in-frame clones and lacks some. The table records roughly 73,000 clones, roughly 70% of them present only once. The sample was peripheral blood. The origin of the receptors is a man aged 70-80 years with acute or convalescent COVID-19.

The CDR3: CAIRVSQGGRNEQFF. CDR3 nucleotide sequence: TGTGCCATCAGAGTATCACAGGGGGGAAGGAATGAGCAGTTCTTC. The chain uses TRBV10-3 and TRBJ2-1; 8 bases line up with TRBD1. There are 15 residues in the CDR3. The V gene end was trimmed by 6 bases and the J gene end by 7 bases; junction bases not matched to a gene: 11. CDR1 and CDR2 (germline): ENHRY, SYGVKD.

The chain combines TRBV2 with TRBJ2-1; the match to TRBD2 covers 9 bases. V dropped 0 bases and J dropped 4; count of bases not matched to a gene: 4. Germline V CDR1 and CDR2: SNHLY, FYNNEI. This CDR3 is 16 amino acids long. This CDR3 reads CASSEATTSGYNEQFF. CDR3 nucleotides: TGTGCCAGCAGTGAAGCGACGACTAGCGGATACAATGAGCAGTTCTTC.

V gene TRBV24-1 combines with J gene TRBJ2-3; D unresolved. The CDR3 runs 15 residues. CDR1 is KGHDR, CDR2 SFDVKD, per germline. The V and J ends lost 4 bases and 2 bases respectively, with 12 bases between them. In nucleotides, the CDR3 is TGTGCCACCAGTGACCCCCGGGTTACCACAGATACGCAGTATTTT. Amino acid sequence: CATSDPRVTTDTQYF.

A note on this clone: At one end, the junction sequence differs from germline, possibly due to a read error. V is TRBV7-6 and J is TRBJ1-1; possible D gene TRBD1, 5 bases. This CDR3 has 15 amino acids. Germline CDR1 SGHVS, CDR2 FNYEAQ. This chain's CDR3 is CASSPGVILNTETFF. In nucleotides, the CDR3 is TGTGCCAGCAGCCCGGGGGTAATCCTGAACACTGAAACTTTCTTT.

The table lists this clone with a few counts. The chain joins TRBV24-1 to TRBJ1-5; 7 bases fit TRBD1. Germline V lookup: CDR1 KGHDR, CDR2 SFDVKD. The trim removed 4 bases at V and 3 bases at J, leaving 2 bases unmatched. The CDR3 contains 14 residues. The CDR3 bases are TGTGCCACCAGTGAGACAGGGATCAATCAGCCCCAGCATTTT. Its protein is CATSETGINQPQHF.

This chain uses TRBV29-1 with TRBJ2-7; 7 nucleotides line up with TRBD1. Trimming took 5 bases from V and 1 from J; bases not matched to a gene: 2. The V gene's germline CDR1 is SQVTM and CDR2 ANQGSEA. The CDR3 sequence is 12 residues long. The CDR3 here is CSVSRGSYEQYF. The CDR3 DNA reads TGCAGCGTTTCCAGGGGGTCCTACGAGCAGTACTTC.

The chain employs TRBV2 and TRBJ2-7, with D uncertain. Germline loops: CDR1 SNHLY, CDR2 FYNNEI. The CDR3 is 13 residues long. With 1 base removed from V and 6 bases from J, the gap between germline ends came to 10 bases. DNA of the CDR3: TGTGCCAGCAGTGAAGGCAACACGGGCGAGCAGTACTTC. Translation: CASSEGNTGEQYF.

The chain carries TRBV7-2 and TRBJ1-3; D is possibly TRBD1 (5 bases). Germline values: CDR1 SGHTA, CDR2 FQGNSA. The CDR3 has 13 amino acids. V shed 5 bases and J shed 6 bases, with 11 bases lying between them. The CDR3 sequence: CASSGRQPNTIYF. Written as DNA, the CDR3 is TGTGCCAGCAGCGGTCGACAGCCAAACACCATATATTTT.

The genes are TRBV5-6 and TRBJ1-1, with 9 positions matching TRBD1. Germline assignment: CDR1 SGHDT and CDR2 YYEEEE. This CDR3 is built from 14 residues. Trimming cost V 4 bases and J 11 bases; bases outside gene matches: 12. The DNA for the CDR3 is TGTGCCAGCAGCCCGGACAGGGGCCTTCTCTTGGCTTTCTTT. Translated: CASSPDRGLLLAFF. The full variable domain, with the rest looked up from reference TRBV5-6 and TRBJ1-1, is DAGVTQSPTHLIKTRGQQVTLRCSPKSGHDTVSWYQQALGQGPQFIFQYYEEEERQRGNFPDRFSGHQFPNYSSELNVNALLLGDSALYLCASSPDRGLLLAFFGQGTRLTVV.

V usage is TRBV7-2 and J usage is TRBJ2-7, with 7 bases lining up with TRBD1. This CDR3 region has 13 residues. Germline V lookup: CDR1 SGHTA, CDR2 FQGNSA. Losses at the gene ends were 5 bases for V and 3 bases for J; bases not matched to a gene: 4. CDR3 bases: TGTGCCAGCAGCCGGACAGGTGACTACGAGCAGTACTTC. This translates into CASSRTGDYEQYF.

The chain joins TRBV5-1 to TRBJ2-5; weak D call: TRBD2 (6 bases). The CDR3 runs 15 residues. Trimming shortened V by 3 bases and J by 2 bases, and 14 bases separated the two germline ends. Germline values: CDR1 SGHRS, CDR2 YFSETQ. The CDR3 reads CASSSTGTLQETQYF. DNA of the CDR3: TGCGCCAGCAGCTCCACCGGGACTCTACAAGAGACCCAGTACTTC.

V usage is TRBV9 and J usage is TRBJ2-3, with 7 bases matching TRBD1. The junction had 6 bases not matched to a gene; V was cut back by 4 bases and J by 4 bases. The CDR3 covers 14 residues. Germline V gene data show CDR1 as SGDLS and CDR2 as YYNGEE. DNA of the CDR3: TGTGCCAGCAGCACTACCACAGGGGCAGATACGCAGTATTTT. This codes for CASSTTTGADTQYF.

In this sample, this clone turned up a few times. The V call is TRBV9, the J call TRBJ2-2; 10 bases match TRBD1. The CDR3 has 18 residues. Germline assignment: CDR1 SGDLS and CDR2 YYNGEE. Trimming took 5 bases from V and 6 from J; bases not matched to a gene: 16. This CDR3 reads CASRGEAGTGENSGELFF. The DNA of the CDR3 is TGTGCCAGCAGGGGGGAGGCCGGGACAGGGGAAAACTCCGGGGAGCTGTTTTTT.

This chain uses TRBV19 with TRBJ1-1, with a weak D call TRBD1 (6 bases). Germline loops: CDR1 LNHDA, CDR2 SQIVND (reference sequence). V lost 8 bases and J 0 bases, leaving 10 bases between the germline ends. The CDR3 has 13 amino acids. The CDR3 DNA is TGTGCCAGTTCGGGGACATTGAACACTGAAGCTTTCTTT. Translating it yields CASSGTLNTEAFF.